This record concerns one T cell receptor (gamma chain) sequence. Its antigen is undetermined. The sample holds other DNA sequences that translate to the same CDR3. Sequences come from RNA converted to cDNA by reverse transcription. Pooled V-gene forward primers with one constant-region reverse primer generated the CDR3 amplicons by multiplex PCR. With CATT, TCRdb re-called clones from the multiplex PCR reads. The sample lists 35,000 or so gamma-chain clones; just over 20% were seen once. Per the germline V gene, CDR1 is VENAVY and CDR2 is YDSYNSRV. After removal of 0 bases from V and 0 bases from J, the junction contained 5 bases not matched to a gene. The CDR3 totals 15 residues. Alphabeta T cells were depleted, then CD3+ Vdelta1+ Vdelta2- thymocytes were FACS-sorted. The data derive from a study of Vδ1+ human thymocytes. Study-wide findings and caveats: Bulk data may be misread because of unexpected Vdelta2 sequences. Highly polyclonal TRG and TRD repertoires with Gaussian CDR3 length distributions appeared in thymus. Unlike peripheral blood Vdelta1+ controls, thymic delta-chain sequences included around 21% Vdelta2 and few Vdelta3. Many TRG clonotypes were shared between donors; TRD repertoires were essentially private.

This TCR derives from a girl less than two years old who had congenital heart surgery. V and J are TRGV8 and TRGJ1 or TRGJ2. The sequencing sample was made of Vdelta1+ gamma-delta thymocytes from the thymus. The subset: FACS-sorted CD3+ TCRalphabeta- TCRVdelta1+ TCRVdelta2- thymocytes. The CDR3 coding sequence is TGTGCCACCTGGGATAGGCGACCGAATTATTATAAGAAACTCTTT. Translated: CATWDRRPNYYKKLF.